The 27 T cell receptor beta chains given below trace back to one sample, sequenced in a study of blood T cell repertoires in COVID-19. TCRdb's copy holds only in-frame clones and misses some; the assay was immunoSEQ multiplex PCR. Here the sample spans some 130,000 clones, roughly 91% being singletons. Sequenced: peripheral blood. These receptors were collected from a man in his sixties with active or convalescent COVID-19.

The J gene is TRBJ2-7, the V gene TRBV4-1; 7 bases match TRBD1. CDR3 length: 16 residues. With 2 bases clipped from V and 3 bases from J, the junction kept 10 bases outside the gene matches. Germline assignment: CDR1 MGHRA and CDR2 YSYEKL. CDR3 protein: CASSQTGQVTIYEQYF. CDR3 nucleotides: TGCGCCAGCAGCCAAACCGGACAGGTGACCATCTACGAGCAGTACTTC.

The chain joins TRBV15 to TRBJ2-7; TRBD2 matches at 10 bases. The CDR3 has 15 amino acids. Per germline, CDR1 LNHNV and CDR2 YYDKDF (reference sequence). After removal of 3 bases from V and 1 base from J, the junction contained 3 bases not matched to a gene. The CDR3 sequence: CATSRGTSVSYEQYF. CDR3 nucleotides: TGTGCCACCAGCAGGGGGACTAGCGTATCCTACGAGCAGTACTTC.

This clone was recorded once. This chain connects TRBV3-1 (or the pseudogene TRBV3-2) to TRBJ2-3; 13 bases align to TRBD2. CDR1 is LGHDT and CDR2 is YNNKEL in the germline V gene (reference sequence). The CDR3 has 16 amino acids. V trimming: 3 bases; J trimming: 5 bases; junction bases outside the gene matches: 5. Here the CDR3 reads CASSHTSGGAGDTQYF. For the CDR3, the DNA is TGTGCCAGCAGCCATACTAGCGGGGGGGCTGGAGATACGCAGTATTTT.

The chain links TRBV7-2 to TRBJ2-2; 12 bases fit TRBD2. The germline V gene has CDR1 SGHTA and CDR2 FQGNSA. The V and J ends lost 6 bases and 0 bases, in that order; junction bases with no gene match: 2. The CDR3 totals 16 residues. CDR3 sequence reads: CASRLAGGSNTGELFF. The CDR3 DNA is TGTGCCAGCAGACTAGCGGGAGGTTCGAACACCGGGGAGCTGTTTTTT.

The table lists this clone with a few counts. The chain is built from TRBV30 and TRBJ2-7; 8 nucleotides line up with TRBD1. The CDR3 extends over 11 amino acids. V dropped 7 bases and J dropped 8; count of bases not matched to a gene: 7. Germline CDR1 is GTSNPN and CDR2 is SVGIG (reference sequence). Here the CDR3 DNA reads TGTGCCTCCTCGGACAGGGAAAAGCAGTACTTC. Its protein is CASSDREKQYF. Complete variable domain (other parts from reference TRBV30 and TRBJ2-7): SQTIHQWPATLVQPVGSPLSLECTVEGTSNPNLYWYRQAAGRGLQLLFYSVGIGQISSEVPQNLSASRPQDRQFILSSKKLLLSDSGFYLCASSDREKQYFGPGTRLTVT.

This sequence joins TRBV5-6 and TRBJ1-1; 8 bases agree with TRBD1. V was pared by 1 base and J by 4 bases, with 3 bases of the junction left unmatched. The CDR3 is 14 amino acids. Per the germline V gene, CDR1 is SGHDT and CDR2 is YYEEEE. CDR3: CASSLYRGSTEAFF. The CDR3 region has the DNA TGTGCCAGCAGCTTGTACAGGGGGTCCACTGAAGCTTTCTTT.

The chain employs TRBV5-4 and TRBJ2-3, with 9 positions matching TRBD2. The CDR3 loop spans 15 amino acids. Trimming at V came to 3 bases and at J to 7 bases, leaving 9 bases not matched to a gene. Germline lookup yields CDR1 SGHNT and CDR2 YYREEE (reference sequence). The CDR3 is CASSSTSGLGNTQYF. As DNA, the CDR3 is TGTGCCAGCAGCTCGACTAGCGGCCTGGGAAATACGCAGTATTTT.

This clone was detected only a few times. The CDR3, as DNA: TGTGCCAGCAGCTTGGTGGCCCGAAACACTGAAGCTTTCTTT. Translated, it gives CASSLVARNTEAFF. This chain connects TRBV5-6 to TRBJ1-1; D unclear. This CDR3 comprises 14 residues. Germline lookup yields CDR1 SGHDT and CDR2 YYEEEE. Trimming removed 0 bases at V and 2 bases at J, with 8 bases between.

V usage is TRBV29-1 and J usage is TRBJ2-3, with D perhaps matching TRBD2 (7 bases). Germline V gives CDR1 SQVTM, CDR2 ANQGSEA. The V and J ends lost 6 bases and 5 bases respectively, with 21 bases between them. CDR3 length equals 15 residues. CDR3 in amino acids: CSVTPVEGGRDTQYF. DNA of the CDR3: TGCAGCGTAACCCCCGTGGAGGGGGGGCGAGATACGCAGTATTTT.

The rearrangement uses TRBV5-4 and TRBJ1-6; 10 nucleotides align to TRBD1. CDR1 and CDR2 (germline): SGHNT, YYREEE (reference sequence). The CDR3 is 15 residues long. V lost 1 base and J lost 10; bases outside the gene matches: 5. CDR3 amino acids: CASSLKTGGYSPLHF. As DNA, the CDR3 is TGTGCCAGCAGCTTGAAGACAGGGGGCTACTCACCCCTCCACTTT.

The V call is TRBV18, the J call TRBJ1-3, with D possibly TRBD1 on 6 matching bases. Per the germline V gene, CDR1 is KGHSH and CDR2 is LQKENI. The CDR3 consists of 15 residues. V was shortened by 3 bases and J by 3 bases, with 12 bases between the two germline ends. DNA of the CDR3: TGTGCCAGCTCACCGGACAGTAACGGTGGAAACACCATATATTTT. As protein: CASSPDSNGGNTIYF.

CDR3 DNA sequence: TGTGCCAGCAGTTTGCTCGGGAGTACAGGCACCTACGAGCAGTACTTC. Translation gives CASSLLGSTGTYEQYF. The gene calls are TRBV28 and TRBJ2-7; D is perhaps TRBD2 (6 bases). V was trimmed by 3 bases and J by 2 bases, leaving 17 bases between them. Per germline, CDR1 MDHEN and CDR2 SYDVKM. The CDR3 has 16 residues.

This chain links TRBV27 with TRBJ2-1; possibly TRBD2 for D (5 bases). The germline CDR1 and CDR2 sequences are MNHEY and SMNVEV (reference sequence). Trimming left V 6 bases short and J 10 bases short, with 13 bases between. This CDR3 has 12 residues. The CDR3, as DNA: TGTGCCAGCAGACAAGCGTGGAGGGAGCAGTTCTTC. This gives the protein CASRQAWREQFF.

This clone is a singleton in its sample. V usage is TRBV24-1 and J usage is TRBJ2-3; 15 bases line up with TRBD2. CDR1 is KGHDR, CDR2 SFDVKD, per germline. CDR3 length: 19 residues. V shed 2 bases, J shed 3 bases, and the junction held 8 bases outside the gene matches. The CDR3, as DNA: TGTGCCACCAGTGATTGGACCGGGACTAGCGGGGGGCGGACAGATACGCAGTATTTT. The encoded protein is CATSDWTGTSGGRTDTQYF.

V usage is TRBV3-1 (or the pseudogene TRBV3-2) and J usage is TRBJ1-3; tentative D call: TRBD1 (5 bases). Trimming cost V 0 bases and J 10 bases, with 22 bases left between them. The germline gives CDR1 LGHDT, CDR2 YNNKEL (reference sequence). This CDR3 has 17 amino acids. The CDR3 DNA is TGTGCCAGCAGCCAAGATGTTGGCCTAAGGGTCGGGGGAACCATATATTTT. It codes for CASSQDVGLRVGGTIYF.

The chain has TRBV6-5 and TRBJ2-4; TRBD2 matches at 8 bases. The J segment lost 8 bases and the V segment lost 5 bases, leaving 5 bases of the junction unmatched. Germline CDR1 and CDR2: MNHEY and SVGAGI. This CDR3 has 13 amino acids. CDR3 coding DNA: TGTGCCAGCAGTCGGGGGGGGCTGGACATTCAGTACTTC. This sequence encodes CASSRGGLDIQYF.

This chain joins TRBV6-1 and TRBJ2-1; 10 bases map to TRBD1. This CDR3 is built from 15 residues. Germline CDR1 is MNHNS and CDR2 is SASEGT. V shed 8 bases, J shed 9 bases, and the junction held 13 bases outside the gene matches. CDR3 bases: TGTGCCAGCCAGGAGGGACAGGGGCGGAGGGGTGAGCAGTTCTTC. As protein: CASQEGQGRRGEQFF.

This clone showed up just once. CDR3 coding DNA: TGTGCCAGCAGTTTCGGGGAAATAAATGAGCAGTTCTTC. Amino acid sequence: CASSFGEINEQFF. The rearrangement uses TRBV12-3 or TRBV12-4 and TRBJ2-1, with D possibly being TRBD2 (5 bases). The germline V and J ends were trimmed by 3 bases and 7 bases, with 10 bases remaining between them. This CDR3 contains 13 residues.

The table lists this clone with a count of one. The chain couples TRBV6-2 or TRBV6-3 to TRBJ1-1; D possibly corresponds to TRBD1 (6 bases). The CDR3 consists of 14 residues. CDR1 is MNHEY and CDR2 is SVGEGT in the germline V gene. The V and J ends lost 2 bases and 11 bases respectively, with 18 bases between them. In nucleotides, the CDR3 is TGTGCCAGCAGTTACGCCACAGGGCCGAGGCGGGCTTTCTTT. Translation gives CASSYATGPRRAFF.

The chain links TRBV11-2 to TRBJ2-1; D possibly corresponds to TRBD2 (5 bases). Trimming took off 0 bases at V and 9 bases at J, with 12 bases between the two ends. The CDR3 has 14 amino acids. Germline CDR1 reads SGHAT; CDR2 reads FQNNGV. CDR3 coding DNA: TGTGCCAGCAGCTTAGAGAGGACGGGGTCTGAGCAGTTCTTC. Translated, it gives CASSLERTGSEQFF.

The chain has TRBV29-1 and TRBJ2-7; TRBD1 agrees at 7 bases. Germline assignment: CDR1 SQVTM and CDR2 ANQGSEA. V lost 5 bases and J lost 7; bases outside the gene matches: 8. This CDR3 has 12 amino acids. CDR3 in DNA: TGCAGCGTTTCCGGGACAGCCAGGGAGCAGTACTTC. Translation: CSVSGTAREQYF.

This chain joins TRBV9 and TRBJ2-2; unclear D gene. The V gene's germline CDR1 is SGDLS and CDR2 YYNGEE. This CDR3 region has 15 residues. The V and J ends lost 0 bases and 0 bases respectively, with 6 bases between them. The CDR3 DNA is TGTGCCAGCAGCGTAGGAGGTTCGAACACCGGGGAGCTGTTTTTT. This translates into CASSVGGSNTGELFF.

In its sample, this clone was seen once. The chain uses TRBV28 and TRBJ1-1; 8 bases are a match to TRBD1. The V segment lost 4 bases and the J segment 0 bases; nucleotides outside the gene matches: 7. The germline CDR1 and CDR2 sequences are MDHEN and SYDVKM. The CDR3 has 16 residues. DNA for the CDR3: TGTGCCAGCAGTTCCCCCAGGACAGGGATGAACACTGAAGCTTTCTTT. It translates to CASSSPRTGMNTEAFF.

V gene TRBV18 combines with J gene TRBJ2-3; a possible D gene is TRBD2 (6 bases). Germline lookup yields CDR1 KGHSH and CDR2 LQKENI. Trimming removed 6 bases from V and 2 bases from J, with 12 bases in between. The length of the CDR3 is 14 residues. CDR3 region: CASSPGLNTDTQYF. Here the CDR3 DNA reads TGTGCCAGCTCTCCAGGACTAAACACAGATACGCAGTATTTT. Looking up the rest from reference TRBV18 and TRBJ2-3 gives the full variable domain: NAGVMQNPRHLVRRRGQEARLRCSPMKGHSHVYWYRQLPEEGLKFMVYLQKENIIDESGMPKERFSAEFPKEGPSILRIQQVVRGDSAAYFCASSPGLNTDTQYFGPGTRLTVL.

The chain carries TRBV5-1 and TRBJ1-2; TRBD1 might be the D (6 bases). The CDR3 extends over 15 amino acids. V shed 4 bases and J shed 6 bases, with 19 bases lying between them. Germline V gene data show CDR1 as SGHRS and CDR2 as YFSETQ. The CDR3 protein is CASSHDRGARDGYTF. The CDR3 DNA is TGCGCCAGCAGCCACGATCGGGGGGCGCGGGATGGCTACACCTTC.

This clone was seen a single time. J is TRBJ2-7 and V is TRBV7-9; 7 bases agree with TRBD2. V lost 0 bases and J lost 10; bases outside the gene matches: 6. Looked up from germline, CDR1 is SEHNR and CDR2 is FQNEAQ (reference sequence). The CDR3 contains 13 residues. The CDR3 DNA follows: TGTGCCAGCAGCTTAGCTCTACTAGCGCCTCAGTACTTC. Protein: CASSLALLAPQYF.

V is TRBV7-2 and J is TRBJ2-3; 10 bases are shared with TRBD2. With 11 bases clipped from V and 10 bases from J, the junction kept 15 bases outside the gene matches. CDR1 and CDR2 (germline): SGHTA, FQGNSA. CDR3 size: 14 residues. In DNA, the CDR3 is TGTGCCGCCGCCGAGGGAAGCGGGAGGGCTGCGCAGTATTTT. It is translated as CAAAEGSGRAAQYF.